This section outlines one TCR beta chain sequence together with its context. Its target antigen remains unknown. One junction end does not reproduce the germline sequence, and a read error may be involved. These data belong to a study of T cells in Graves' hyperthyroidism and ophthalmopathy (dated by TCRdb to between 2017 and 2020). Broadly, across the study: Peripheral blood samples were taken at initial diagnosis, before any treatment was given. To identify TCR V-J signatures that set the groups apart, the researchers used a discovery cohort of about a hundred patients, made up of 40 to 45 with Graves' ophthalmopathy and 57 with stable Graves' hyperthyroidism. The 90 to 100 discovery patients were randomly split 7:3 into training and test sets. After sampling, hyperthyroidism patients received methimazole starting at 30 mg daily, and ophthalmopathy patients received high-dose intravenous methylprednisolone. The paper reports TCR Vbeta CDR3 sequencing of some 140 peripheral blood samples: approximately 43 ophthalmopathy, 75 to 80 hyperthyroidism and around 17 progressor patients. In addition, the study compared T-cell repertoires in thyroid tissue and in blood from about 6 Graves' hyperthyroidism patients. An independent validation cohort of 18 to 20 hyperthyroidism patients and over 15 patients who later progressed to ophthalmopathy tested prospective prediction of ophthalmopathy. Points the paper makes about the study in general: In validation, the model predicted progression to ophthalmopathy a median of 6.5 months before onset, with 70% to 71% sensitivity and 72.22% specificity. No statistical method was used to set the sample size in advance, and investigators knew the group allocation. A model built on a 13 V-J signature distinguished ophthalmopathy from stable hyperthyroidism, reaching 87.88% sensitivity and under 84% specificity in cross-validation and 80%/75% in testing. Blood samples also contained most of the expanded thyroid clonotypes (frequency above 0.001), which suggests that blood repertoires may reflect thyroid immune responses.

Stable Graves' hyperthyroidism was defined as no progression to ophthalmopathy during 18 months of follow-up. Hyperthyroidism patients were newly diagnosed, had a disease duration of under 2 months, and were aged 18 to 65 years. Any patient with an uncontrolled infection, another autoimmune disease, pregnancy or lactation was excluded. Diagnoses relied on clinical symptoms, serum thyroxine and TRAb, thyroid ultrasound and orbital computed tomography. PBMCs were isolated from about 9.1 ml of fresh peripheral blood by Ficoll-Paque density gradient centrifugation. Total RNA was extracted with Trizol reagent, and quality was checked on an Agilent 2100 Bioanalyzer. The TCR beta CDR3 regions were amplified from RNA transcripts. A first-round RT-PCR of the TCR CDR3 used the HTBI primer set with the Qiagen OneStep RT-PCR kit. The libraries were constructed in a second round of multiplex PCR and then size-selected and purified. The libraries were sequenced on an Illumina HiSeq2000 using paired-end 100 bp reads. As for how the authors treated the data: Raw data were processed with SOAPnuke, discarding reads with adapters, uncalled bases, mean Phred below 15, or no exact constant-primer or identifier match. COPE v1.2.5 was used to merge high-quality paired reads, and clonotypes were defined as unique nucleotide sequences. Clonotypes were aligned to IMGT TRBV, TRBD and TRBJ reference segments using MiTCR v1.1. The analysis was restricted to V-J combinations with a frequency above 0.0001, which together covered roughly 99% of the repertoires. The TCS score was defined as F50 (clonal expansion) divided by E x V (chaos), with BLOSUM62-based TCRdist calculated between CDR3 peptides within each V-J. Welch's t-statistics and random forest reduced around 510 V-J features to fewer than 15, which were used in a naive Bayes classifier (R e1071). The raw public data were reprocessed by TCRdb itself: fastp quality trimming at Q25, MiXCR clonotype calling, in-frame beta chains only. Each record represents a unique CDR3 protein, reported with the most common genes and DNA among its rows. The V and J calls shown here were made by TCRdb, not taken from the authors' results. Here the sample has 380,000 or so distinct CDR3 sequences; approximately 20% occur a single time. The ten largest clones capture 3% to 4.5% of the sample.

The CDR3 covers 15 residues, taking in both the cysteine and the phenylalanine. Of all the DNA, just the CDR3 is kept, 45 bases in frame from base 1. The receptor's source is a woman younger than 30 with Graves' hyperthyroidism. Rearrangement joined TRBV12-3 or TRBV12-4 to TRBJ1-1; TRBD1 is a weak D gene call, 6 bases matching. The material sequenced was blood. The nucleotides are TGTGCCAGCAGTTACTGGACAGCGAGGAACACTGATGCTTTCTTT. This is translated as CASSYWTARNTDAFF.